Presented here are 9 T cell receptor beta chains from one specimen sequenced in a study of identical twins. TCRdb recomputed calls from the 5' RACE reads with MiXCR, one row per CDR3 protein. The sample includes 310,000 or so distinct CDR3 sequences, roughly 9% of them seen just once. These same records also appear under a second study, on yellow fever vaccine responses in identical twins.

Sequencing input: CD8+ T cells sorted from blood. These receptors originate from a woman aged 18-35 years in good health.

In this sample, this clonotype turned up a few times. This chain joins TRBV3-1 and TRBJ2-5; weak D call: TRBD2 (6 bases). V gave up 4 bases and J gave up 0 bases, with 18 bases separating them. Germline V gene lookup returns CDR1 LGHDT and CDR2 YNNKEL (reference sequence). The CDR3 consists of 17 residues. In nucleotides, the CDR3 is TGTGCCAGCAGCCCCCGGGGAGCAGGAGGGTACCAAGAGACCCAGTACTTC. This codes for CASSPRGAGGYQETQYF.

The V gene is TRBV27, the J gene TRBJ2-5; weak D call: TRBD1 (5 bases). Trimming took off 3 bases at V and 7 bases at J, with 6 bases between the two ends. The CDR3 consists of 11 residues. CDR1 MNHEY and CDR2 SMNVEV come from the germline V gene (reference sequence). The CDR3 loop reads CASSFQGTQYF. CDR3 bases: TGTGCCAGCAGTTTTCAGGGGACCCAGTACTTC.

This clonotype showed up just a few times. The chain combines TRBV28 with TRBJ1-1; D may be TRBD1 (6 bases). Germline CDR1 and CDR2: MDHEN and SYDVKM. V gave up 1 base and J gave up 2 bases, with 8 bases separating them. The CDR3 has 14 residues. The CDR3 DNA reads TGTGCCAGCAGTTTATCAGGGGTAAACACTGAAGCTTTCTTT. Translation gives CASSLSGVNTEAFF.

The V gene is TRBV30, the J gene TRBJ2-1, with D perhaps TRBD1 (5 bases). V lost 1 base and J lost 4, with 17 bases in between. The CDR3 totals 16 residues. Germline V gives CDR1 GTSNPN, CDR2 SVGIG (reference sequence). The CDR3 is CAWSDLLGHRYNEQFF. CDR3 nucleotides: TGTGCCTGGAGTGACCTTCTAGGACATAGATACAATGAGCAGTTCTTC.

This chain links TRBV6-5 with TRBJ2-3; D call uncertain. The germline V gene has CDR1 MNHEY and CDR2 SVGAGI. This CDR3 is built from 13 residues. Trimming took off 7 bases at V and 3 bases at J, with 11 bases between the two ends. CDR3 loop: CASNYGDTDTQYF. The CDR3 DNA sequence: TGTGCCAGCAATTATGGGGATACAGATACGCAGTATTTT.

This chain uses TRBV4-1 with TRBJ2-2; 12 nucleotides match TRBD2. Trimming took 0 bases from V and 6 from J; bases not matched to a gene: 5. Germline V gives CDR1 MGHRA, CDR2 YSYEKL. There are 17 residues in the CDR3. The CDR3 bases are TGCGCCAGCAGCCAAGAGCTAGCGGGGGGGTATGCCGGGGAGCTGTTTTTT. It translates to CASSQELAGGYAGELFF.

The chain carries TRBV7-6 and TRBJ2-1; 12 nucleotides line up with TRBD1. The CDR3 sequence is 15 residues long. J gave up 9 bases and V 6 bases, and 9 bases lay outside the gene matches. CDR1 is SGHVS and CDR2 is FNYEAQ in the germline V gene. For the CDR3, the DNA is TGTGCCAGCAGTCAGACGGGACAGGGGGCTATTGAGCAGTTCTTC. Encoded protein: CASSQTGQGAIEQFF. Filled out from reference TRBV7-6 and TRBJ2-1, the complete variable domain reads GAGVSQSPRYKVTKRGQDVALRCDPISGHVSLYWYRQALGQGPEFLTYFNYEAQQDKSGLPNDRFSAERPEGSISTLTIQRTEQRDSAMYRCASSQTGQGAIEQFFGPGTRLTVL.

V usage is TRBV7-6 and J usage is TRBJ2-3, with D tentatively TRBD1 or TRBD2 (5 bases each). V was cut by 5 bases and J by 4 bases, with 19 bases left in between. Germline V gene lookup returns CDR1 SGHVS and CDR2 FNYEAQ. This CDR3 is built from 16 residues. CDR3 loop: CASSRGTPGDADTQYF. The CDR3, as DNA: TGTGCCAGCAGCCGTGGGACCCCTGGGGATGCAGATACGCAGTATTTT.

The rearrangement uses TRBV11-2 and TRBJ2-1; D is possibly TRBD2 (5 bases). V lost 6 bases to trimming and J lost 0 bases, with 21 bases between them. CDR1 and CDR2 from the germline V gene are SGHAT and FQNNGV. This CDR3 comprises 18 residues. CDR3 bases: TGTGCCAGCAGGGGTGAGGGCTATCCCCTAAGCTCCTACAATGAGCAGTTCTTC. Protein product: CASRGEGYPLSSYNEQFF. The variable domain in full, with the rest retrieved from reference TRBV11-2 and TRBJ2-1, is EAGVAQSPRYKIIEKRQSVAFWCNPISGHATLYWYQQILGQGPKLLIQFQNNGVVDDSQLPKDRFSAERLKGVDSTLKIQPAKLEDSAVYLCASRGEGYPLSSYNEQFFGPGTRLTVL.